One sample yielded the 9 T cell receptor beta chains listed below, sequenced in a study of blood T cell repertoires in COVID-19. Only in-frame clones appear in the TCRdb table, and some are missing; sequencing was by immunoSEQ multiplex PCR. Of 100,000 to 150,000 clones listed, over 75% are singletons. Sequenced: peripheral blood. Every receptor here comes from a woman aged 55-70 years with acute or convalescent COVID-19.

The chain carries TRBV6-1 and TRBJ1-1, with 7 bases that match TRBD1. This CDR3 is built from 16 residues. CDR1 and CDR2 (germline): MNHNS, SASEGT. Losses at the gene ends were 4 bases for V and 4 bases for J; bases not matched to a gene: 12. The CDR3, as DNA: TGTGCCAGCAGTGCCCCCGACAGGGCAGCGGGCACTGAAGCTTTCTTT. Protein product: CASSAPDRAAGTEAFF.

This clone was counted a single time. The chain uses TRBV6-5 and TRBJ2-5; 10 bases align to TRBD1. V was pared by 10 bases and J by 5 bases, with 7 bases of the junction left unmatched. The CDR3 totals 13 residues. CDR1 is MNHEY, CDR2 SVGAGI, per germline. In DNA form, the CDR3 reads TGTGCCACTAGGGACAGGGGAGTGGAGACCCAGTACTTC. This sequence encodes CATRDRGVETQYF.

The chain links TRBV11-3 to TRBJ2-2; D remains ambiguous. The CDR3 spans 15 residues. CDR1 SGHNT and CDR2 YENEEA come from the germline V gene. Trimming removed 2 bases at V and 5 bases at J, with 12 bases between. The CDR3 spells CASSLTGVGTGELFF. The CDR3 bases are TGTGCCAGCAGCTTAACTGGTGTTGGTACCGGGGAGCTGTTTTTT.

The chain joins TRBV3-1 (or the pseudogene TRBV3-2) to TRBJ2-5; perhaps TRBD1 as D (6 bases). V gave up 3 bases and J gave up 2 bases, with 13 bases separating them. This CDR3 is 15 amino acids long. CDR1 and CDR2 (germline): LGHDT, YNNKEL (reference sequence). The chain's CDR3 is CASSQLQGPQETQYF. The CDR3 coding sequence is TGTGCCAGCAGCCAGCTACAGGGACCACAAGAGACCCAGTACTTC.

The chain employs TRBV25-1 and TRBJ1-6; 10 positions agree with TRBD1. This CDR3 region has 15 residues. J was trimmed by 5 bases and V by 4 bases; bases with no gene match: 2. Germline values: CDR1 MGHDK, CDR2 SYGVNS. Here the CDR3 reads CASSAGQGDNSPLHF. In DNA, the CDR3 is TGTGCCAGCAGTGCTGGACAGGGGGATAATTCACCCCTCCACTTT.

The gene calls are TRBV5-1 and TRBJ2-1; TRBD1 agrees at 9 bases. V gave up 4 bases and J gave up 6 bases; unmatched junction bases: 8. CDR1 and CDR2 (germline): SGHRS, YFSETQ. The CDR3 contains 15 residues. In DNA, the CDR3 is TGCGCCAGCAGCGCGGGACAGGGACTAACCAATGAGCAGTTCTTC. The encoded protein is CASSAGQGLTNEQFF.

The chain is built from TRBV2 and TRBJ1-3; 7 positions agree with TRBD1. The CDR3 has 16 amino acids. Germline V gene lookup returns CDR1 SNHLY and CDR2 FYNNEI. V lost 3 bases to trimming and J lost 4 bases; unmatched junction nucleotides: 9. CDR3 protein: CASSEGWTGSGNTIYF. The CDR3 region has the DNA TGTGCCAGCAGTGAGGGTTGGACAGGTTCGGGAAACACCATATATTTT. The whole variable domain, remainder taken from reference TRBV2 and TRBJ1-3, is EPEVTQTPSHQVTQMGQEVILRCVPISNHLYFYWYRQILGQKVEFLVSFYNNEISEKSEIFDDQFSVERPDGSNFTLKIRSTKLEDSAMYFCASSEGWTGSGNTIYFGEGSWLTVV.

The sample holds a few counts of this clone. The chain combines TRBV28 with TRBJ1-6; D remains unclear. This CDR3 contains 11 residues. Germline loops: CDR1 MDHEN, CDR2 SYDVKM. Trimming removed 3 bases at V and 9 bases at J, with 3 bases between. Here the CDR3 reads CASSFGSPLHF. CDR3 DNA sequence: TGTGCCAGCAGTTTCGGTTCACCCCTCCACTTT.

The V gene is TRBV19, the J gene TRBJ2-7, with 8 bases fitting TRBD2. Unmatched junction bases numbered 8, after V lost 5 bases and J lost 5 bases. Germline values: CDR1 LNHDA, CDR2 SQIVND (reference sequence). This CDR3 has 14 amino acids. For the CDR3, the DNA is TGTGCCAGTAGTTGGTCGGGAGGGATCAACGAGCAGTACTTC. Its translation: CASSWSGGINEQYF.